What follows are 7 T cell receptor beta chains derived from one specimen sequenced in a study of blood T cell repertoires in COVID-19. Generated by immunoSEQ multiplex PCR, the TCRdb table keeps only in-frame clones and is missing some. This table holds about 120,000 clones, 70% to 85% found once. Source material: peripheral blood. These receptor sequences come from a man in his 70s with active or convalescent COVID-19.

The chain joins TRBV6-5 to TRBJ2-6, with D possibly being TRBD2 (6 bases). Trimming took off 6 bases at V and 4 bases at J, with 10 bases between the two ends. This CDR3 is 14 amino acids long. Germline V gives CDR1 MNHEY, CDR2 SVGAGI. For the CDR3, the DNA is TGTGCCAGCAGGGAGGGGACCGGGGCCAACGTCCTGACTTTC. Translated: CASREGTGANVLTF.

This sequence joins TRBV5-1 and TRBJ1-3; D call uncertain. CDR3 size: 17 residues. Trimming stripped 0 bases from V and 1 base from J, with 14 bases between. Germline CDR1 and CDR2: SGHRS and YFSETQ. The CDR3 loop is CASSLGSSGRSGNTIYF. The CDR3 DNA reads as TGCGCCAGCAGCTTGGGGTCGAGCGGAAGATCTGGAAACACCATATATTTT.

The CDR3 DNA sequence: TGTGCCACCAGCGGACAGGTGAACACCGGGGAGCTGTTTTTT. Encoded protein: CATSGQVNTGELFF. V gene TRBV15 combines with J gene TRBJ2-2; 7 bases agree with TRBD1. Trimming at V came to 5 bases and at J to 1 base, leaving 1 base not matched to a gene. The CDR3 is 14 amino acids. CDR1 LNHNV and CDR2 YYDKDF come from the germline V gene (reference sequence).

This chain connects TRBV24-1 to TRBJ1-1; TRBD1 matches 7 bases. The CDR3 loop spans 16 amino acids. V shed 3 bases and J 1 base; nucleotides not matched to a gene: 7. Per the germline V gene, CDR1 is KGHDR and CDR2 is SFDVKD. The CDR3 DNA is TGTGCCACCAGTGATCCACCGAGGACAGGGAACACTGAAGCTTTCTTT. It specifies CATSDPPRTGNTEAFF.

V gene TRBV28 combines with J gene TRBJ2-2; 7 bases map to TRBD1. This CDR3 spans 15 amino acids. Per the germline V gene, CDR1 is MDHEN and CDR2 is SYDVKM. Losses at the gene ends were 5 bases for V and 5 bases for J; bases not matched to a gene: 8. The CDR3 DNA reads as TGTGCCAGCAGTGTCTCCGGGACAGCTACCGGGGAGCTGTTTTTT. Protein product: CASSVSGTATGELFF.

V is TRBV7-9 and J is TRBJ2-2; the D is unclear. The CDR3 sequence is 14 residues long. V was trimmed by 1 base and J by 4 bases, leaving 7 bases between them. Germline CDR1 and CDR2: SEHNR and FQNEAQ (reference sequence). CDR3 bases: TGTGCCAGCAGCTTAGTGGGCTCCACCGGGGAGCTGTTTTTT. This sequence encodes CASSLVGSTGELFF. Variable domain in full (rest from reference TRBV7-9 and TRBJ2-2): DTGVSQNPRHKITKRGQNVTFRCDPISEHNRLYWYRQTLGQGPEFLTYFQNEAQLEKSRLLSDRFSAERPKGSFSTLEIQRTEQGDSAMYLCASSLVGSTGELFFGEGSRLTVL.

V is TRBV2 and J is TRBJ1-6, with a weak D call TRBD1 (5 bases). Per the germline V gene, CDR1 is SNHLY and CDR2 is FYNNEI. The CDR3 is 11 amino acids. The V end was cut by 4 bases, the J end by 14 bases, with 9 bases between. The CDR3 DNA is TGTGCCAGCAGTGCAGGGCTGGCCCTCCACTTT. Its translation is CASSAGLALHF.